This T cell receptor beta chain was sequenced during a study of Ad26.COV2.S vaccination and SARS-CoV-2 variants. The CDR3 consists of 15 residues. CDR1 and CDR2 (germline): LNHNV, YYDKDF (reference sequence). The V and J ends lost 4 bases and 9 bases, in that order; junction bases with no gene match: 7. A remark on this clone: Its antigen remains unknown.

Whole-study results and caveats: Measures of TCR breadth and depth may have fallen short of total T cell responses. Vaccine and placebo recipients had comparable breadth of non-spike TCRs.

The treatment was: some 20 received Ad26.COV2.S at low or high dose, single or two shots; 5 received placebo; per-sample allocation not given. Material that was analyzed had been drawn on day 63 after the first vaccine or placebo injection. The donor was a Boston adult aged 18-55 years. Produced via immunoSEQ multiplex PCR; TCRdb's table is partial and in-frame only. The sample lists some 390,000 clones, 88% occurring once. The J gene is TRBJ2-1, the V gene TRBV15; 12 bases align to TRBD2. This clonotype was sampled from a person aged 18-60 years who received the Ad26.COV2.S COVID-19 vaccine or a placebo. This material consisted of peripheral blood, taken in a trial of Ad26.COV2.S vaccine versus placebo. CDR3 coding DNA: TGTGCCACCAGCACCCTAGCGGGGGGGCCTAGTGAGCAGTTCTTC. This sequence encodes CATSTLAGGPSEQFF. Filled out from reference TRBV15 and TRBJ2-1, the complete variable domain reads DAMVIQNPRYQVTQFGKPVTLSCSQTLNHNVMYWYQQKSSQAPKLLFHYYDKDFNNEADTPDNFQSRRPNTSFCFLDIRSPGLGDTAMYLCATSTLAGGPSEQFFGPGTRLTVL.